This TCR beta chain was obtained from a study of cytomegalovirus exposure and HLA in healthy donors. The CDR3 covers 12 residues. With 6 bases removed from V and 6 bases from J, the gap between germline ends came to 11 bases. Germline CDR1 is SEHNR and CDR2 is FQNEAQ (reference sequence). This clone has only a few counts. As yet, its antigen is unknown. The PCR was carried out with 60 Vbeta primers and 13 Jbeta primers. Data came from immunoSEQ multiplex PCR; TCRdb stores just in-frame clones and leaves some out. The sample lists fewer than 150,000 clones, about 74% occurring once. General study results and limits: In a later analysis, a missense DCLRE1C variant was linked to TCR beta V- and J-gene trimming. Among immune exposure information, only CMV serostatus was available.

The TCR sequence derives from a woman between 50 and 59 years old in good health and CMV-seronegative. V and J are TRBV7-9 and TRBJ1-1; D gene uncertain. Input material: PBMCs. The CDR3 region has the DNA TGTGCCAGCAGACCCACGGGGTCTGAAGCTTTCTTT. Protein sequence: CASRPTGSEAFF.